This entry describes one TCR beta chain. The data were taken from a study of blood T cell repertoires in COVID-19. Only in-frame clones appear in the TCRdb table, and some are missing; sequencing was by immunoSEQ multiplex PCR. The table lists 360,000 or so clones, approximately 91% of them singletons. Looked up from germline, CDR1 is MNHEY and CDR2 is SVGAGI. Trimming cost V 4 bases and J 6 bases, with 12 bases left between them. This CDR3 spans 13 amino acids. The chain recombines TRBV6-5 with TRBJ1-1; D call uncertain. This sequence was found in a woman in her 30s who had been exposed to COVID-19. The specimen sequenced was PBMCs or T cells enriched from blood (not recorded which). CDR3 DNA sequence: TGTGCCAGCAGTTTTCCGGGTGCGTCTGAAGCTTTCTTT. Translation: CASSFPGASEAFF.